These T cell receptor beta chains were read from a single sample in a study of shared clonotypes between healthy human individuals. Using immunoSEQ multiplex PCR, the repertoire was profiled, and TCRdb retains in-frame clones only, with some absent. This sample has about 960,000 clones, with 70% to 85% found just once. Sample: memory CD4+ T cells sorted from blood. The receptors were gathered from a man between 18 and 35 years old in good health. Each CDR3 is given with its conserved first and last residue. The D gene is left open where the match is weak. Expanded clones are given a class, and other clones once, few, many or no size at all.

>TRBJ1-3|TRBV7-6|-|-
TGTGCCAGCAGCTTAAACGGACTGAGCTCTGGAAACACCATATATTTT
CASSLNGLSSGNTIYF
>TRBJ2-1|TRBV5-4|TRBD2|once
TGTGCCAGCAGTTCCCGGACTAGCGGGAGAGTTGGAGGTGAGCAGTTCTTC
CASSSRTSGRVGGEQFF
>TRBJ2-3|TRBV15|-|-
TGTGCCACCAGCAGAGCTGCAAGCACAGATACGCAGTATTTT
CATSRAASTDTQYF
>TRBJ2-3|TRBV19|-|-
TGTGCCAGTTCTAGGGACTTCAGGACAGATACGCAGTATTTT
CASSRDFRTDTQYF
>TRBJ2-3|TRBV28|TRBD1|-
TGTGCCGGAACTACAGGGGGAGAAACAGATACGCAGTATTTT
CAGTTGGETDTQYF
>TRBJ1-6|TRBV5-8|-|-
TGTGCCAGCAGCTTCCGTGGGGATAATTCACCCCTCCACTTT
CASSFRGDNSPLHF
>TRBJ2-5|TRBV30|-|-
TGTGCCTGGAGTTCCGGGGCAGGCCTGCAAGAGACCCAGTACTTC
CAWSSGAGLQETQYF
>TRBJ2-3|TRBV29-1|TRBD2|-
TGCAGCGTTGTTGGCGGGGGATCCACAGATACGCAGTATTTT
CSVVGGGSTDTQYF
>TRBJ1-3|TRBV6-1|-|-
TGTGCCAGCAGTGGAGCTGGTCTGGGAAACACCATATATTTT
CASSGAGLGNTIYF
>TRBJ2-7|TRBV2|TRBD2|-
TGTGCCAGCAGTGTGGAAGCGGGGGGAACCTACGAGCAGTACTTC
CASSVEAGGTYEQYF
>TRBJ1-1|TRBV5-4|-|few
TGTGCCAGCAGGCCCGACACCCTCGGGGAAGCTTTCTTT
CASRPDTLGEAFF
>TRBJ1-2|TRBV5-1|TRBD1|once
TGCGCCAGCAGGCTGCAGGGGGCAAAGGAGGGCTACACCTTC
CASRLQGAKEGYTF
>TRBJ1-4|TRBV6-6|-|-
TGTGCCAGCAGTTCCCGGGACACCCAAGGCGAAAAACTGTTTTTT
CASSSRDTQGEKLFF
>TRBJ2-7|TRBV4-1|TRBD1|-
TGCGCCAGCAGCCAACCGTACGGGACAGGCCGCTACGAGCAGTACTTC
CASSQPYGTGRYEQYF
>TRBJ2-7|TRBV6-6|-|few
TGTGCCAGCAGTCCGCGTGGGCAGCCGCTTCGCGAGCAGTACTTC
CASSPRGQPLREQYF
>TRBJ2-1|TRBV10-3|-|-
TGTGCCATCAGTGAGGCGGGAAACGACTACAATGAGCAGTTCTTC
CAISEAGNDYNEQFF
>TRBJ2-5|TRBV14|-|-
TGTGCCAGCAGCCAATCTTTCAGCACCTTGCAAGAGACCCAGTACTTC
CASSQSFSTLQETQYF
>TRBJ1-3|TRBV4-1|-|-
TGCGCCAGCAGCCAAGGTTTAGGGGCTGCGGTCTCTGGAAACACCATATATTTT
CASSQGLGAAVSGNTIYF
>TRBJ2-7|TRBV2|TRBD2|-
TGTGCCAGCAAGGGACGAGGGCTAGCGGAGTACTACGAGCAGTACTTC
CASKGRGLAEYYEQYF
>TRBJ2-1|TRBV2|TRBD1|once
TGTGCCAGCAATTCCGGGACAGACAATGAGCAGTTCTTC
CASNSGTDNEQFF
>TRBJ1-6|TRBV11-2|-|-
TGTGCCAGCAGCCCACCCGCTTCACCCCTCCACTTT
CASSPPASPLHF
>TRBJ2-7|TRBV11-2|-|-
TGTGCCAGCAGCCAAAGACAGGCTAGCGAGCAGTACTTC
CASSQRQASEQYF
>TRBJ2-3|TRBV5-4|TRBD1|-
TGTGCCAGCAGCCCGGGACAGGGGGATACGCAGTATTTT
CASSPGQGDTQYF
>TRBJ1-5|TRBV5-4|-|few
TGTGCCAGCAGCTTGGGCCCGGCGGGGAATCAGCCCCAGCATTTT
CASSLGPAGNQPQHF
>TRBJ1-1|TRBV5-1|-|-
TGCGCCAGCAGCTTGATGACAGTAAACACTGAAGCTTTCTTT
CASSLMTVNTEAFF
>TRBJ2-3|TRBV15|-|-
TGTGCCACCAGCAGAGCAGATAGAGATACGCAGTATTTT
CATSRADRDTQYF
>TRBJ1-2|TRBV19|-|-
TGTGCCAGTAGTAAGGCAGCAGGGGTCGGCTACACCTTC
CASSKAAGVGYTF
>TRBJ2-1|TRBV5-1|-|-
TGCGCCAGCAGCTTGGAAGTTGGTGAGCAGTTCTTC
CASSLEVGEQFF
>TRBJ2-7|TRBV10-3|-|few
TGTGCCACCTCCCCGGGACGCCAGGACGAGCAGTACTTC
CATSPGRQDEQYF
>TRBJ1-1|TRBV15|-|few
TGTGCCACCAGCAGAGAAAGGAACACTGAAGCTTTCTTT
CATSRERNTEAFF
>TRBJ1-1|TRBV5-1|TRBD1|-
TGCGCCAGCAGCTACGGGACAGCGAACACTGAAGCTTTCTTT
CASSYGTANTEAFF
>TRBJ2-1|TRBV18|-|-
TGTGCCAGCTCACCCGCCTCCCCTAGCTCCTACAATGAGCAGTTCTTC
CASSPASPSSYNEQFF
>TRBJ1-2|TRBV2|TRBD1|once
TGTGCCAGTACAGGGGATATCTATGGCTACACCTTC
CASTGDIYGYTF
>TRBJ1-4|TRBV25-1|-|-
TGTGCCAGCAGTGAATTGGGGGGCTTAGAAAAACTGTTTTTT
CASSELGGLEKLFF
>TRBJ2-3|TRBV2|-|-
TGTGCCAGCACTGTAGAAATGGCAGATACGCAGTATTTT
CASTVEMADTQYF
>TRBJ1-5|TRBV28|-|-
TGTGCCAGCGCCCCGGGGGGCGCGAGTCAGCCCCAGCATTTT
CASAPGGASQPQHF
>TRBJ2-1|TRBV10-2|TRBD2|-
TGCGCCAGCAGTGAGGGGGCTAGCGGGGGCAACAATGAGCAGTTCTTC
CASSEGASGGNNEQFF
>TRBJ2-7|TRBV5-1|-|-
TGCGCCAGCAGCTTGGCGGGACAAGCAACAAACGAGCAGTACTTC
CASSLAGQATNEQYF
>TRBJ2-5|TRBV5-1|-|-
TGCGCCAGCAGTCAAACAGGGGAGGAGACAGAGACCCAGTACTTC
CASSQTGEETETQYF
>TRBJ1-6|TRBV19|-|few
TGTGCCAGTAGTATCGGGAAGGTTTCACCCCTCCACTTT
CASSIGKVSPLHF
>TRBJ2-2|TRBV28|-|-
TGTGCCAGCAGTTTCCGGGGGCAGGTCACCGGGGAGCTGTTTTTT
CASSFRGQVTGELFF
>TRBJ2-5|TRBV5-1|-|-
TGCGCCAGCAGCTTGTTGCCTGGGACCCAAGAGACCCAGTACTTC
CASSLLPGTQETQYF
>TRBJ2-7|TRBV7-2|TRBD2|-
TGTGCCAGCAGCTCAGGGACTACCCCTCGAGAGCAGTACTTC
CASSSGTTPREQYF
>TRBJ2-7|TRBV6-1|TRBD1|-
TGTGCCAGCAGAGCGACAGGGGGAACCTACGAGCAGTACTTC
CASRATGGTYEQYF
>TRBJ2-5|TRBV5-1|-|-
TGCGCCAGCAGTTTTACACCGCAAGAGACCCAGTACTTC
CASSFTPQETQYF
>TRBJ1-2|TRBV5-4|TRBD1|-
TGTGCCAGCAGCTTTGCGACGGACAGGGGATATGGCTACACCTTC
CASSFATDRGYGYTF
>TRBJ2-5|TRBV6-1|-|-
TGTGCCAGCAGTGAGACCTCGATACAGACCCAGTACTTC
CASSETSIQTQYF
>TRBJ2-5|TRBV18|-|-
TGTGCCAGCTCACCGACAACGGTTTCTGGGTACCAAGAGACCCAGTACTTC
CASSPTTVSGYQETQYF
>TRBJ2-5|TRBV7-7|-|-
TGTGCTAGCAGCCCGGTACGGGGAGAGACCCAGTACTTC
CASSPVRGETQYF
>TRBJ2-7|TRBV6-6|-|-
TGTGCCAGCGCAGGGGGGGGCTACGAGCAGTACTTC
CASAGGGYEQYF
>TRBJ2-3|TRBV30|TRBD1|once
TGTGCCTGGGACCGGGACAGCAGCACAGATACGCAGTATTTT
CAWDRDSSTDTQYF
>TRBJ2-7|TRBV7-6|-|once
TGTGCCAGCAGCCCGACGCGCGACGAGCAGTACTTC
CASSPTRDEQYF
>TRBJ1-1|TRBV5-6|TRBD1|-
TGTGCCAGCAGCTGGGGGACAGGGAAGTGGGGCACTGAAGCTTTCTTT
CASSWGTGKWGTEAFF
>TRBJ1-2|TRBV4-3|-|-
TGCGCCAGCAGCCAAGTTAGGTCAGGGTCGGATGGCTACACCTTC
CASSQVRSGSDGYTF
>TRBJ1-1|TRBV25-1|-|-
TGTGCCAGCAGTGTCCGTAGGGACACTGAAGCTTTCTTT
CASSVRRDTEAFF